This TCR beta chain was identified during a study of T cells in Graves' hyperthyroidism and ophthalmopathy. This clonotype was detected ten times or more. As yet, its antigen is unknown. Since a much larger clone is just one base distant, this may be a read error. The CDR3 is 15 residues long. Looked up from germline, CDR1 is SGHRS and CDR2 is YFSETQ. Each ophthalmopathy patient scored at least 3 on the Clinical Activity Score and at least 4 on NOSPECS grade, with duration under 3 months. Exclusions: uncontrolled infection, other autoimmune disease, pregnancy, lactation. Cells are PBMCs isolated from around 9.4 ml of fresh blood. Researchers took RNA transcripts and amplified the TCR beta CDR3 regions from them. First-round RT-PCR targeting the TCR CDR3 was performed with the HTBI primer set. In TCRdb, the multiplex PCR reads were re-called with MiXCR into one record per CDR3 protein. The table records under 70,000 distinct CDR3 sequences, approximately 57% of them present only once.

Overall study findings and caveats: From stable hyperthyroidism, ophthalmopathy was set apart by a 13 V-J model.

Sequenced sample: blood. The chain uses TRBV5-1 and TRBJ2-7, with D possibly matching TRBD2 (6 bases). The clonotype was recovered from a woman aged 60-70 years with Graves' ophthalmopathy. CDR3: CVSSPGGDGADEQYF. Written as DNA, the CDR3 is TGCGTCAGCAGCCCGGGCGGGGACGGGGCCGACGAGCAGTACTTC. Drawing the rest from reference TRBV5-1 and TRBJ2-7, the complete variable domain is KAGVTQTPRYLIKTRGQQVTLSCSPISGHRSVSWYQQTPGQGLQFLFEYFSETQRNKGNFPGRFSGRQFSNSRSEMNVSTLELGDSALYLCVSSPGGDGADEQYFGPGTRLTVT.